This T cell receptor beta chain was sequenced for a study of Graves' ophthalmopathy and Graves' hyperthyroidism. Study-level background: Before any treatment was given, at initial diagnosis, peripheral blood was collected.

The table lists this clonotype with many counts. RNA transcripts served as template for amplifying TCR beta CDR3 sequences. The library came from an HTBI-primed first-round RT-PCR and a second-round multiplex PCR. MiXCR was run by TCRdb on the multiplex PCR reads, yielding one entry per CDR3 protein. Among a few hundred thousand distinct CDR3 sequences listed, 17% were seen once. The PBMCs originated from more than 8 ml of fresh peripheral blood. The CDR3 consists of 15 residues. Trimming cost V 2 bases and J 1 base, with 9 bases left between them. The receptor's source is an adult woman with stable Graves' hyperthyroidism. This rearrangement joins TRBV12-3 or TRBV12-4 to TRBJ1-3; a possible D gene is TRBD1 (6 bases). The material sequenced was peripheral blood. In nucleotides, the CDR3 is TGTGCCAGCAGTTTATGGGGGGCATCTGGAAACACCATATATTTT. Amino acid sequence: CASSLWGASGNTIYF.